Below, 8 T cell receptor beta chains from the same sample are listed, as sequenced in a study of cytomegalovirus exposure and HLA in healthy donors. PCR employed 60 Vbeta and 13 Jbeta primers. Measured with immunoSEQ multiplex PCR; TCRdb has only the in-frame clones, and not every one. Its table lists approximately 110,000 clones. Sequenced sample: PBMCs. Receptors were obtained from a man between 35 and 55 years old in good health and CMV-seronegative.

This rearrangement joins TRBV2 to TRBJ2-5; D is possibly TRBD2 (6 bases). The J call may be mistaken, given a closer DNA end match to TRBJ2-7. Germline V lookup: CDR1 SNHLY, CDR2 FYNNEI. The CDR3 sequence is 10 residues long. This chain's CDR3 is CARRGCEQYF. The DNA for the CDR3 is TGTGCCCGGCGGGGCTGCGAGCAGTACTTC.

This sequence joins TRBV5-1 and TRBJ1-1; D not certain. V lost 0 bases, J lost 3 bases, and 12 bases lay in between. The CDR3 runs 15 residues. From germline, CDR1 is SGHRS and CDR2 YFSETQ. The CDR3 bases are TGCGCCAGCAGCTTGGCCCCGGGAGTGGACACTGAAGCTTTCTTT. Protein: CASSLAPGVDTEAFF.

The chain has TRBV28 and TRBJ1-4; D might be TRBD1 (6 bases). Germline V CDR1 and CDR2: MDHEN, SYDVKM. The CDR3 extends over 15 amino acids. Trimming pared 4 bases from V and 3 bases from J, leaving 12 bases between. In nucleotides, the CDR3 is TGTGCCAGCAGTTCCTCAGGGGTAGCTAATGAAAAACTGTTTTTT. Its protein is CASSSSGVANEKLFF. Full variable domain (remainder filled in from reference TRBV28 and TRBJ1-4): DVKVTQSSRYLVKRTGEKVFLECVQDMDHENMFWYRQDPGLGLRLIYFSYDVKMKEKGDIPEGYSVSREKKERFSLILESASTNQTSMYLCASSSSGVANEKLFFGSGTQLSVL.

CDR3 in DNA: TGCGCCAGCAGCGACGGGACTCCCAGAGAGACCCAGTACTTC. It encodes CASSDGTPRETQYF. The chain combines TRBV5-1 with TRBJ2-5, with D tentatively TRBD2 (6 bases). The V gene's germline CDR1 is SGHRS and CDR2 YFSETQ. V shed 4 bases and J shed 4 bases, with 14 bases lying between them. CDR3 length: 14 amino acids.

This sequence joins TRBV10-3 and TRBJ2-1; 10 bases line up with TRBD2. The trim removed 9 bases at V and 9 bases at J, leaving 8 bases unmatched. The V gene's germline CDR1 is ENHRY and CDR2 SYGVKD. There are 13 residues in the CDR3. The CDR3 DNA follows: TGTGCCATACGGACTAGCGGCCTTACTGAGCAGTTCTTC. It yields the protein CAIRTSGLTEQFF.

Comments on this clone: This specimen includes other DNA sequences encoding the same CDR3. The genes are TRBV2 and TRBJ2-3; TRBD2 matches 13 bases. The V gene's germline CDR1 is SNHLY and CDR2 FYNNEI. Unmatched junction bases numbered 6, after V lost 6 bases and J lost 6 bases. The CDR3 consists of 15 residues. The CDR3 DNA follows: TGTGCCAGCAGAGGACTAGCGGGAGAAGAGGATACGCAGTATTTT. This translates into CASRGLAGEEDTQYF.

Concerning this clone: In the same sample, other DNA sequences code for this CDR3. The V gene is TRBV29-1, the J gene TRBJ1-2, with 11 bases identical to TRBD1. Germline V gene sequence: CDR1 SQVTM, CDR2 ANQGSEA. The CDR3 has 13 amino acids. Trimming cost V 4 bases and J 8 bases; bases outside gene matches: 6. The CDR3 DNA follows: TGCAGCGTTGTCGGACAGGGGGCTTGGGGCTACACCTTC. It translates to CSVVGQGAWGYTF.

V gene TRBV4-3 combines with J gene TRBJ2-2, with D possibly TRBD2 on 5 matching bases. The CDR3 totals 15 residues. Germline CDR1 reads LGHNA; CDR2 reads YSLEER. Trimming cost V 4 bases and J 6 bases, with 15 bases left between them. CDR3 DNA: TGCGCCAGCAGCCCTACGGCGGGTTTTTCCGGGGAGCTGTTTTTT. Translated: CASSPTAGFSGELFF.